This T cell receptor beta chain stems from a study of CD8+CD57+ T cells in acquired aplastic anemia. The wider study: An average of 3.2 ug of DNA was obtained from sorted CD4+ and CD8+ cells.

Genomic DNA acted as the template from which TCR beta VDJ combination and CDR3 sequence profiling were carried out. TCRdb re-called the reads with MiXCR, one entry per CDR3 protein. The sample records about 170,000 distinct CDR3 sequences, roughly 48% being singletons. Findings of the study overall: Comparison of patients with controls identified nearly 30 shared CD8+ CDR3 sequences. The CD8+ Simpson's diversity of patients and controls was not significantly different.

Sequencing involved patients with CD8+CD57+ cell expansion previously shown by flow cytometry. Every one of the patients had aplastic anemia (severe, acquired). This clonotype was counted at least ten times. Its antigen is unidentified. Germline CDR1 reads MNHNS; CDR2 reads SASEGT. The CDR3 is made up of 14 amino acids. Germline trimming cut 6 bases from V and 3 bases from J; bases unmatched to any gene: 3. The chain is built from TRBV6-1 and TRBJ1-1, with TRBD1 identical over 11 bases. This clonotype was sampled from a human donor with aplastic anemia. Source material: sorted CD4+, CD8+, or CD8+CD57+ T cells (not recorded which) from PBMCs. DNA of the CDR3: TGTGCCAGCAGATCGGGACAGGGGGACACTGAAGCTTTCTTT. It codes for CASRSGQGDTEAFF.